This paragraph covers one T cell receptor (beta chain) sequence. What it binds is not known. The source of the sample is a study of persistence of HIV-infected CD4 T cells. Anti-CD3/anti-CD28 beads served as a nonspecific positive control stimulus. Sorting selected CD4+ T cells upregulating both CD40 ligand and CD69. Sequencing used immunoSEQ version 4 in survey mode. The data were produced by immunoSEQ multiplex PCR, yet TCRdb's version contains in-frame clones alone and is incomplete. Of about 43,000 clones detected, more than 80% appear once; the ten largest clones hold 0.85% to 1.3%. The TCR comes from an adult man with HIV who was CMV-seropositive. Sequences were derived from CD4+ T cells sorted from PBMCs after approximately 20-hour stimulation, sampled from a patient who received antiretroviral therapy.

The CDR3 spells CASRDTGTYNSPLHF. CDR3 DNA: TGTGCCAGCAGAGACACCGGGACCTATAATTCACCCCTCCACTTT. The genes are TRBV6-5 and TRBJ1-6; D gene uncertain. V was pared by 6 bases and J by 2 bases, with 11 bases between. CDR1 MNHEY and CDR2 SVGAGI come from the germline V gene. There are 15 residues in the CDR3.